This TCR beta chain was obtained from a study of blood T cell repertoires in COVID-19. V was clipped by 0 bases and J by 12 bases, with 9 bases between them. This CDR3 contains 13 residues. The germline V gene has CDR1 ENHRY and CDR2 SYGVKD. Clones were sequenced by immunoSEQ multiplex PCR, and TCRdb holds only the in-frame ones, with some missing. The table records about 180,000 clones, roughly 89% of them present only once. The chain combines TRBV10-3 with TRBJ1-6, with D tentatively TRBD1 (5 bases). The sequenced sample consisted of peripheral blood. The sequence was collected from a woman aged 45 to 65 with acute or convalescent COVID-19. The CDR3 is CAISESQGGPLHF. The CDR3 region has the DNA TGTGCCATCAGTGAGTCTCAGGGCGGACCCCTCCACTTT.